Reported below is one T cell receptor (beta chain). The data were taken from a study of shared clonotypes between healthy human individuals. Sequencing was performed with immunoSEQ multiplex PCR; in TCRdb, only in-frame clones are kept and a portion is missing. The sample contains around 2.1 million clones, around 95% of which appear only once. The source is a man in his late teens or twenties in good health. Sequenced sample: naive CD4+ T cells sorted from blood. Subset indicated: CD45RA+ positively selected.

For the CDR3, the DNA is TGTGCCAGCCGGGAGGGTACAGGGGGTTTTCAGCCCCAGCATTTT. It specifies CASREGTGGFQPQHF. The rearrangement joins TRBV6-5 to TRBJ1-5; 8 bases fit TRBD1. Germline CDR1 is MNHEY and CDR2 is SVGAGI. The CDR3 loop spans 15 amino acids. J gave up 6 bases and V 8 bases, and 12 bases lay outside the gene matches.